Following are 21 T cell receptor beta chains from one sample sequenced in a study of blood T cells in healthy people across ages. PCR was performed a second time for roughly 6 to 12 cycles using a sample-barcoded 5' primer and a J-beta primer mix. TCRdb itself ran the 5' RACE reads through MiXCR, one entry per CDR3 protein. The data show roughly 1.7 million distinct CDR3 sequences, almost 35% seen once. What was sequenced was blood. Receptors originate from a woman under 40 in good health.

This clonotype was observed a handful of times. CDR3: CASSVGPQGEETQYF. The CDR3 DNA reads as TGTGCCAGCAGCGTAGGCCCACAGGGAGAAGAGACCCAGTACTTC. The chain has TRBV9 and TRBJ2-5, with D perhaps matching TRBD1 (6 bases). V dropped 0 bases and J dropped 3 bases, with 12 bases sitting between them. The CDR3 loop spans 15 amino acids. CDR1 and CDR2 (germline): SGDLS, YYNGEE.

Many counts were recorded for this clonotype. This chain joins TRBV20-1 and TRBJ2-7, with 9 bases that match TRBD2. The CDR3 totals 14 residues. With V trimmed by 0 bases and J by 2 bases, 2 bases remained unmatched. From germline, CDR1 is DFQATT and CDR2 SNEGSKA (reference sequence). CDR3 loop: CSARDQRGAYEQYF. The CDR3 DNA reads TGCAGTGCTAGAGATCAGCGGGGGGCCTACGAGCAGTACTTC.

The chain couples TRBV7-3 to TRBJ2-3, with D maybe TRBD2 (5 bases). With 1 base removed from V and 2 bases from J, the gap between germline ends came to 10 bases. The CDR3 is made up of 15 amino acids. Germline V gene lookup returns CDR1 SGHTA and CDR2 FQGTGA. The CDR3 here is CASSLRGSVTDTQYF. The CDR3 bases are TGTGCCAGCAGCTTAAGGGGTAGCGTCACAGATACGCAGTATTTT.

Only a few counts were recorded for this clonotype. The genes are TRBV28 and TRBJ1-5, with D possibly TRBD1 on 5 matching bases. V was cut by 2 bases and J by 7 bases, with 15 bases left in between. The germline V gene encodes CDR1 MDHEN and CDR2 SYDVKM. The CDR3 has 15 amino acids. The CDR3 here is CASSLEVRRDQPQHF. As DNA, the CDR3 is TGTGCCAGCAGTTTAGAGGTGCGGCGGGACCAGCCCCAGCATTTT.

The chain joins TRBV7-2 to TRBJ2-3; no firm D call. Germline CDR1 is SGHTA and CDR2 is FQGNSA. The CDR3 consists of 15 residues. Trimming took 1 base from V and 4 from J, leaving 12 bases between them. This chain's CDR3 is CASSLGGPGADTQYF. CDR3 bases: TGTGCCAGCAGCTTAGGCGGCCCCGGAGCAGATACGCAGTATTTT.

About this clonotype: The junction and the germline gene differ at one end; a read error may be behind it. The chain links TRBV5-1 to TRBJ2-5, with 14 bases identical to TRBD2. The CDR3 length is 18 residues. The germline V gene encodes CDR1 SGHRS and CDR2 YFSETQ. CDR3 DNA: TGTGCCAGCAGCCCGGCCAGGACTAGCGGGGGGTTTGTGGAGACCCAGTACTTC. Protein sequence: CASSPARTSGGFVETQYF. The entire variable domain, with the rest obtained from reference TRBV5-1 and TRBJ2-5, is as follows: KAGVTQTPRYLIKTRGQQVTLSCSPISGHRSVSWYQQTPGQGLQFLFEYFSETQRNKGNFPGRFSGRQFSNSRSEMNVSTLELGDSALYLCASSPARTSGGFVETQYFGPGTRLLVL.

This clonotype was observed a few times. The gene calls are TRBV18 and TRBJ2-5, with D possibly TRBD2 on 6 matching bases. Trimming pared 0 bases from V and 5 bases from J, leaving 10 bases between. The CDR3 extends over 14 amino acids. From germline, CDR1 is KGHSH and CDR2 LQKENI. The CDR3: CASSPPSSGETQYF. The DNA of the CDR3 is TGTGCCAGCTCACCACCGTCCAGCGGGGAGACCCAGTACTTC.

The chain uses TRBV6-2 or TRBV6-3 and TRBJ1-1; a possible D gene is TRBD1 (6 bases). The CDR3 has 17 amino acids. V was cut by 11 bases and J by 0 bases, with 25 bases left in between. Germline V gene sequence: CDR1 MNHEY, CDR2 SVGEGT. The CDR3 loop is CAANGGPRGGMNTEAFF. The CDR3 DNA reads TGTGCCGCGAACGGCGGTCCAAGGGGGGGGATGAACACTGAAGCTTTCTTT.

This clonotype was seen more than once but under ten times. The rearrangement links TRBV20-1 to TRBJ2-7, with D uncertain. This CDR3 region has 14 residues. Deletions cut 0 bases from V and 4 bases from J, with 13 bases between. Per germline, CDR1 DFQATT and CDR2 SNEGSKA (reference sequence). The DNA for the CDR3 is TGCAGTGCTAGAGATAGTAGGCGTGGATACGAGCAGTACTTC. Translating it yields CSARDSRRGYEQYF.

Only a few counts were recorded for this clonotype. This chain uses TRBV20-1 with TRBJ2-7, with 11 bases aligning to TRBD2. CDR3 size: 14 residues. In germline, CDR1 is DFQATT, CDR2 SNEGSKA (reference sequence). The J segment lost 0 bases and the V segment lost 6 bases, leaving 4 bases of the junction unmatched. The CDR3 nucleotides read TGCAGTGCCAAGGGACTAGCGGTCTCCTACGAGCAGTACTTC. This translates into CSAKGLAVSYEQYF.

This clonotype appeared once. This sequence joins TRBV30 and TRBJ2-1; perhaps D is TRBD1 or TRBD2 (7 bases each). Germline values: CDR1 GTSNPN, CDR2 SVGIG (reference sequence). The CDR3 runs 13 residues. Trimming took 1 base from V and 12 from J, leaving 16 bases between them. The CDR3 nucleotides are TGTGCCTGGAGTGGGGAGGGGGCGGATGGGCAGTTCTTC. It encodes CAWSGEGADGQFF.

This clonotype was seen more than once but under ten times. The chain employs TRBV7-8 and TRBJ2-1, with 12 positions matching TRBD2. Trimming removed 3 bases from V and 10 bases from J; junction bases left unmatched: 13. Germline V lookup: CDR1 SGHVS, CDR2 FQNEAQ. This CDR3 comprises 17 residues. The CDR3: CASSFPLAGGNRDEQFF. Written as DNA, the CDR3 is TGTGCCAGCAGCTTTCCTCTAGCGGGGGGGAATCGTGACGAGCAGTTCTTC.

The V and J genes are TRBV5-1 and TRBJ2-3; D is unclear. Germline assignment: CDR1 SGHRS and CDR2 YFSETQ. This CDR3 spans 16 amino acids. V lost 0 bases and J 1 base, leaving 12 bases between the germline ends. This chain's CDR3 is CASSLEPGTGTDTQYF. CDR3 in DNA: TGCGCCAGCAGCTTGGAACCGGGCACCGGCACAGATACGCAGTATTTT.

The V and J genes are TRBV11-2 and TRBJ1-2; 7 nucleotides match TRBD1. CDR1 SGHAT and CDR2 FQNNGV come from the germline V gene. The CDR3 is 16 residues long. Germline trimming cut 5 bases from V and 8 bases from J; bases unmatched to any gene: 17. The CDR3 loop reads CASSPIPSNRGSGYTF. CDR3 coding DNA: TGTGCCAGCAGCCCAATCCCCTCAAACAGGGGAAGCGGCTACACCTTC.

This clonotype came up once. The CDR3 region has the DNA TGTGCCAGCAGCCCCCCGTTCCTTGAGCAGTTCTTC. Residues: CASSPPFLEQFF. This chain connects TRBV11-2 to TRBJ2-1; D gene unclear. The germline V and J ends were trimmed by 5 bases and 9 bases, with 11 bases remaining between them. This CDR3 is 12 amino acids long. Germline V gene data show CDR1 as SGHAT and CDR2 as FQNNGV.

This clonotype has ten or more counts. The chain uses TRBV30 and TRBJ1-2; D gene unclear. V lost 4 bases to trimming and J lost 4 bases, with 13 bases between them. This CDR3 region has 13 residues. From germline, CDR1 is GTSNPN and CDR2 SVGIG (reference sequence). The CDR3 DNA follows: TGTGCCTGGATTTCACGATTTGGCTATGGCTACACCTTC. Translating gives CAWISRFGYGYTF. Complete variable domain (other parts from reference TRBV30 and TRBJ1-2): SQTIHQWPATLVQPVGSPLSLECTVEGTSNPNLYWYRQAAGRGLQLLFYSVGIGQISSEVPQNLSASRPQDRQFILSSKKLLLSDSGFYLCAWISRFGYGYTFGSGTRLTVV.

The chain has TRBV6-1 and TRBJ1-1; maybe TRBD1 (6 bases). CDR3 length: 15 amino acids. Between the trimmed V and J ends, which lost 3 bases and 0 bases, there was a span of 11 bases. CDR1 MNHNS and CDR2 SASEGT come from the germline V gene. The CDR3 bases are TGTGCCAGCAGTGAGGGACACTTCGTGAACACTGAAGCTTTCTTT. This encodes CASSEGHFVNTEAFF.

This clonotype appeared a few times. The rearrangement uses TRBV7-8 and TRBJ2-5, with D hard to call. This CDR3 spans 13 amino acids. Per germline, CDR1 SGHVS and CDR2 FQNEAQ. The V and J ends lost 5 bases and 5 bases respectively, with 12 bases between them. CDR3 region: CASSASSRETQYF. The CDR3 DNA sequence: TGTGCCAGCAGCGCCTCATCGCGTGAGACCCAGTACTTC.

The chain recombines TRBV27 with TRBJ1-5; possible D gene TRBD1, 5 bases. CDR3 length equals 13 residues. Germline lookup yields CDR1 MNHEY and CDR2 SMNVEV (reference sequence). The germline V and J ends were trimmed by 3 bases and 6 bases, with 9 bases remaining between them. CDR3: CASSFTRGQPQHF. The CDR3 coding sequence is TGTGCCAGCAGTTTCACAAGGGGTCAGCCCCAGCATTTT.

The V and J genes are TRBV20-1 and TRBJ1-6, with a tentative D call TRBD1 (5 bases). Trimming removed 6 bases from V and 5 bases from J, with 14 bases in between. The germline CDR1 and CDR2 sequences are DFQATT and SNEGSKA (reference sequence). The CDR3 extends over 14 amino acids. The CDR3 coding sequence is TGCAGTGCCTCCCTCACAGGAGATAATTCACCCCTCCACTTT. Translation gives CSASLTGDNSPLHF.

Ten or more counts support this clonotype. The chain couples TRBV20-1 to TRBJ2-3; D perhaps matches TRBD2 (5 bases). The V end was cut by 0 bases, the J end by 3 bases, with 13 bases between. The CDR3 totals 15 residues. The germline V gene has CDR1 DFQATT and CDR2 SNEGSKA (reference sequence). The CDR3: CSARDEGSQTDTQYF. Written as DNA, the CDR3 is TGCAGTGCTAGAGATGAGGGCAGCCAGACAGATACGCAGTATTTT.